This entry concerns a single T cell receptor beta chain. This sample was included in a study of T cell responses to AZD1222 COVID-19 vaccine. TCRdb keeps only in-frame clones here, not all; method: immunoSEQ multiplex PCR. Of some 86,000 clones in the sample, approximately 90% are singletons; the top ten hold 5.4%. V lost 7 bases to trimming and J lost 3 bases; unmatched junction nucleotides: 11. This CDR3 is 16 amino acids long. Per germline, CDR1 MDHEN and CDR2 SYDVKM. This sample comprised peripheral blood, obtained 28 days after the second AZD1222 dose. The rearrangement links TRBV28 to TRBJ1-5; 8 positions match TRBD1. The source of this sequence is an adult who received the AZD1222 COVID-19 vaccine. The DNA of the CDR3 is TGTGCCAGCACAGATCCCAGGGGGCAGAACAATCAGCCCCAGCATTTT. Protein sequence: CASTDPRGQNNQPQHF.